What follows are 5 T cell receptor beta chains derived from one specimen sequenced in a study of beta chain features in type 1 diabetes. What was sequenced were expressed TCRB transcripts, since all of the isolated RNA had been reverse transcribed. The assay was immunoSEQ multiplex PCR, and TCRdb's table has in-frame clones only and misses some. The table shows around 330,000 clones, with around 10% occurring only once. The sequencing sample was made of naive CD4+ T cells from blood. These receptors originate from a woman aged 30 to 39 in good health.

The chain is built from TRBV19 and TRBJ2-7; D perhaps matches TRBD2 (7 bases). Germline CDR1 LNHDA, CDR2 SQIVND (reference sequence). V lost 7 bases to trimming and J lost 3 bases, with 19 bases between them. This CDR3 is built from 15 residues. DNA of the CDR3: TGTGCCAGTACCGTAAAGGGGGGGCCAAACTACGAGCAGTACTTC. It specifies CASTVKGGPNYEQYF.

The V and J genes are TRBV4-2 and TRBJ2-3; 7 bases are a match to TRBD2. Germline CDR1 LGHNA, CDR2 YNFKEQ. After removal of 0 bases from V and 8 bases from J, the junction contained 8 bases not matched to a gene. There are 15 residues in the CDR3. CDR3 in amino acids: CASSQDSGGPGTQYF. As DNA, the CDR3 is TGTGCCAGCAGCCAAGATTCGGGGGGTCCGGGTACGCAGTATTTT.

The sample holds a few counts of this clone. The chain employs TRBV30 and TRBJ2-1; a possible D gene is TRBD2 (7 bases). Germline V CDR1 and CDR2: GTSNPN, SVGIG (reference sequence). V was clipped by 0 bases and J by 8 bases, with 29 bases between them. CDR3 length: 19 residues. CDR3 nucleotides: TGTGCCTGGAGTGTACTAAGTAGGGGGGGAGCGCGGTCGATATATGAGCAGTTCTTC. Its translation is CAWSVLSRGGARSIYEQFF. Full variable domain (rest looked up from reference TRBV30 and TRBJ2-1): SQTIHQWPATLVQPVGSPLSLECTVEGTSNPNLYWYRQAAGRGLQLLFYSVGIGQISSEVPQNLSASRPQDRQFILSSKKLLLSDSGFYLCAWSVLSRGGARSIYEQFFGPGTRLTVL.

This chain uses TRBV10-3 with TRBJ1-1, with D uncertain. V lost 7 bases and J 1 base, leaving 13 bases between the germline ends. CDR3 size: 14 residues. Germline CDR1 reads ENHRY; CDR2 reads SYGVKD. CDR3 nucleotide sequence: TGTGCCATCAAAGTAGCCCCATCGAACACTGAAGCTTTCTTT. This gives the protein CAIKVAPSNTEAFF.

This clone was detected only a few times. The chain uses TRBV18 and TRBJ2-5, with a tentative D call TRBD1 (6 bases). The V end was cut by 0 bases, the J end by 5 bases, with 10 bases between. CDR1 KGHSH and CDR2 LQKENI come from the germline V gene. The CDR3 runs 14 residues. The CDR3 region has the DNA TGTGCCAGCTCACCACCCACAGGGCCGGAGACCCAGTACTTC. The encoded protein is CASSPPTGPETQYF.